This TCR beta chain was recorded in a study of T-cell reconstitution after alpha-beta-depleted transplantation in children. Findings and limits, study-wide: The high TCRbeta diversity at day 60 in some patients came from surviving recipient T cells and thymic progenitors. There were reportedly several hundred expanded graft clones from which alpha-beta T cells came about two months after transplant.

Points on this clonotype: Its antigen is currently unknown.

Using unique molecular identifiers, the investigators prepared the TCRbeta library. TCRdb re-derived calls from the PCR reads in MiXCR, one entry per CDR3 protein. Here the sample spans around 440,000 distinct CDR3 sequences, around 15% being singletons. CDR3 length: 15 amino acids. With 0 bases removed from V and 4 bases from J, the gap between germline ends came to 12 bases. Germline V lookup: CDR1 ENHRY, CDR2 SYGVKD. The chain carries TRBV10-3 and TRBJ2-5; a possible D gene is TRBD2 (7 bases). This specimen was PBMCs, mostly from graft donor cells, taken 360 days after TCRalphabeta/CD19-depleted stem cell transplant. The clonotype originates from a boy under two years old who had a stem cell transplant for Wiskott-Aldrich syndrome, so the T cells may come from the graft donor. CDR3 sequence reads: CAISESEGGGETQYF. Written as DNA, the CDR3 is TGTGCCATCAGTGAGTCTGAAGGGGGGGGAGAGACCCAGTACTTC.